The 13 T cell receptor beta chains listed next were all sequenced from one sample in a study of blood T cell repertoires in COVID-19. Profiling relied on immunoSEQ multiplex PCR, and the TCRdb table lists in-frame clones only, not all of them. The sample lists 300,000 to 400,000 clones, about 87% occurring once. Sequencing was performed on peripheral blood. The origin of the receptors is a woman aged 55 to 70 with COVID-19, enrolled during active disease.

The chain uses TRBV28 and TRBJ2-5; 8 bases are a match to TRBD1. Trimming removed 3 bases from V and 2 bases from J; junction bases left unmatched: 8. The germline V gene encodes CDR1 MDHEN and CDR2 SYDVKM. CDR3 length equals 16 residues. The CDR3 nucleotides read TGTGCCAGCAGTTTTGCCGGGACAGGTCAACAAGAGACCCAGTACTTC. Translated: CASSFAGTGQQETQYF.

V is TRBV4-2 and J is TRBJ2-7, with TRBD2 matching over 7 bases. The V gene's germline CDR1 is LGHNA and CDR2 YNFKEQ. Unmatched junction bases numbered 10, after V lost 4 bases and J lost 7 bases. The CDR3 is 14 residues long. The chain's CDR3 is CASSPERTSWEQYF. CDR3 DNA: TGTGCCAGCAGCCCCGAGCGGACTAGTTGGGAGCAGTACTTC.

The V gene is TRBV4-1, the J gene TRBJ1-2; perhaps TRBD1 as D (6 bases). CDR1 and CDR2 from the germline V gene are MGHRA and YSYEKL. V lost 3 bases and J 2 bases, leaving 13 bases between the germline ends. There are 15 residues in the CDR3. The chain's CDR3 is CASSQGAGTNYGYTF. The CDR3 nucleotides read TGCGCCAGCAGCCAGGGCGCCGGGACAAACTATGGCTACACCTTC.

The V call is TRBV28, the J call TRBJ1-5, with D possibly TRBD1 on 5 matching bases. Germline loops: CDR1 MDHEN, CDR2 SYDVKM. The CDR3 has 15 residues. V was clipped by 4 bases and J by 7 bases, with 17 bases between them. The DNA of the CDR3 is TGTGCCAGCAGTTCGGGGGGAGGAACCGGGCAGCCCCAGCATTTT. Its protein is CASSSGGGTGQPQHF.

The chain combines TRBV11-2 with TRBJ1-3; D gene uncertain. The CDR3 totals 14 residues. Germline V lookup: CDR1 SGHAT, CDR2 FQNNGV. V was cut by 3 bases and J by 1 base, with 7 bases left in between. CDR3 sequence (DNA): TGTGCCAGCAGCTTCATCAGTTCTGGAAACACCATATATTTT. This sequence encodes CASSFISSGNTIYF.

This chain connects TRBV6-1 to TRBJ1-2; D ambiguous. Trimming took off 1 base at V and 5 bases at J, with 11 bases between the two ends. This CDR3 spans 14 amino acids. Per germline, CDR1 MNHNS and CDR2 SASEGT. The CDR3, as DNA: TGTGCCAGCAGTGAAGAGGCGGGCGCGTATGGCTACACCTTC. As protein: CASSEEAGAYGYTF.

This clone was observed a few times. This rearrangement joins TRBV7-9 to TRBJ1-6; 9 bases line up with TRBD1. The J segment lost 9 bases and the V segment lost 1 base, leaving 4 bases of the junction unmatched. Germline assignment: CDR1 SEHNR and CDR2 FQNEAQ (reference sequence). CDR3 length equals 15 residues. The CDR3 loop reads CASSLERTGVSPLHF. CDR3 in DNA: TGTGCCAGCAGCTTAGAAAGGACAGGGGTTTCACCCCTCCACTTT.

The rearrangement uses TRBV7-2 and TRBJ1-6; D is unresolved. CDR1 and CDR2 from the germline V gene are SGHTA and FQGNSA. V was pared by 5 bases and J by 13 bases, with 27 bases between. CDR3 size: 17 residues. CDR3 sequence: CASSPQVLLRSTHPLHF. The DNA of the CDR3 is TGTGCCAGCAGCCCCCAAGTTTTGCTCAGGTCCACTCATCCCCTCCACTTT.

The V and J genes are TRBV5-5 and TRBJ1-1; no clear D gene. Between the trimmed V and J ends, which lost 2 bases and 6 bases, there was a span of 8 bases. From germline, CDR1 is SGHKS and CDR2 YYEKEE (reference sequence). This CDR3 comprises 12 residues. The CDR3 loop is CASSFFGPEAFF. The CDR3 nucleotides read TGTGCCAGCAGCTTCTTTGGCCCTGAAGCTTTCTTT.

V usage is TRBV18 and J usage is TRBJ1-2; 8 nucleotides align to TRBD1. V lost 9 bases to trimming and J lost 3 bases; unmatched junction nucleotides: 6. Germline V gives CDR1 KGHSH, CDR2 LQKENI. The CDR3 extends over 13 amino acids. CDR3 protein: CASSRGLDYGYTF. Here the CDR3 DNA reads TGTGCCAGTAGCAGGGGGCTAGACTATGGCTACACCTTC.

The chain carries TRBV7-9 and TRBJ2-1; D gene ambiguous. The length of the CDR3 is 15 residues. The germline V gene has CDR1 SEHNR and CDR2 FQNEAQ (reference sequence). Trimming pared 4 bases from V and 6 bases from J, leaving 16 bases between. CDR3 amino acids: CASSSATPYRNEQFF. Here the CDR3 DNA reads TGTGCCAGCAGCTCAGCAACTCCTTACCGCAATGAGCAGTTCTTC.

V and J are TRBV5-1 and TRBJ1-2; tentatively, D is TRBD1 (5 bases). The germline V and J ends were trimmed by 0 bases and 2 bases, with 8 bases remaining between them. The CDR3 runs to 14 residues. Germline V CDR1 and CDR2: SGHRS, YFSETQ. In DNA, the CDR3 is TGCGCCAGCAGCTTGGCGACAGCAAACTATGGCTACACCTTC. Its translation: CASSLATANYGYTF.

As regards this clone: This likely comes from a read error, as the CDR3 has no conserved phenylalanine or tryptophan at its end. The limits of the CDR3 on the DNA are not certain, so only TCRdb's listed CDR3 is given. J is TRBJ2-7 and V is TRBV19; the table's TRBD1 call for D was not verified on the DNA. CDR1 LNHDA and CDR2 SQIVND come from the germline V gene (reference sequence). The CDR3 extends over 13 residues, inclusive of both ends. CDR3 in amino acids: CASSNRQGRDWSP.